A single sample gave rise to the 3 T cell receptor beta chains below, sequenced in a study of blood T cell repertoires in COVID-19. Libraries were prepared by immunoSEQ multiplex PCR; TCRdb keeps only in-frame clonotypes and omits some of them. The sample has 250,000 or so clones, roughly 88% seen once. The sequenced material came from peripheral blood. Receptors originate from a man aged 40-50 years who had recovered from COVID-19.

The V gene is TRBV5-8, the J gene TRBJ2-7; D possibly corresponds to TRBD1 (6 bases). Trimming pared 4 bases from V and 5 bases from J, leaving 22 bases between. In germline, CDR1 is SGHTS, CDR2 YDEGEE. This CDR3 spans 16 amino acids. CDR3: CASSPSRGYFGDEQYF. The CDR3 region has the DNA TGTGCCAGCAGCCCTAGCAGGGGTTACTTCGGAGACGAGCAGTACTTC.

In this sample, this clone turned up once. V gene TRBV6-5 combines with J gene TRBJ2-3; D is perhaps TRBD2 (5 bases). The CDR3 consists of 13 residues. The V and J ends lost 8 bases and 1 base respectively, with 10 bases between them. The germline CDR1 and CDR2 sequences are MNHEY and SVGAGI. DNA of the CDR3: TGTGCCAGCCGAGGGCAGCGCACAGATACGCAGTATTTT. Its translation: CASRGQRTDTQYF.

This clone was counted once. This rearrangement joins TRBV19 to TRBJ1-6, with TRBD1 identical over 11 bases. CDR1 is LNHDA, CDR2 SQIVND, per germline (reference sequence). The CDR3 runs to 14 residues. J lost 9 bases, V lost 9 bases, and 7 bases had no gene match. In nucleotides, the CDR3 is TGTGCCAGCGCGGGACAGGGGGGTTTTTCACCCCTCCACTTT. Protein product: CASAGQGGFSPLHF.